Sequencing of this TCR beta chain was carried out in a study of blood T cell repertoires in COVID-19. Data came from immunoSEQ multiplex PCR; TCRdb stores just in-frame clones and leaves some out. The data contain about 160,000 clones, under 85% of them singletons. J lost 10 bases, V lost 5 bases, and 8 bases had no gene match. The CDR3 consists of 13 residues. The receptor was derived from a man at least 80 years old with COVID-19, enrolled during active disease. Sequences were obtained from peripheral blood. The rearrangement links TRBV12-3 or TRBV12-4 to TRBJ1-1, with 9 positions matching TRBD1. CDR3: CASSPWTGALAFF. The CDR3 nucleotides are TGTGCCAGCAGTCCGTGGACAGGGGCTTTAGCTTTCTTT.